This TCR beta chain was sequenced in a study of blood T cell repertoires in COVID-19. Original analysis: How many nucleated cells were present was estimated from reference gene primer amplification. Assay: immunoSEQ multiplex PCR; the TCRdb copy retains only in-frame clones and omits some. V, J and clone size are those of that table, while D and trimming were read from the DNA. This table holds roughly 80,000 clones, roughly 89% found once. The germline gives CDR1 KGHSH, CDR2 LQKENI. The CDR3 contains 15 residues. V lost 6 bases and J 0 bases, leaving 12 bases between the germline ends. The receptor was derived from a man aged 50 to 59 with acute or convalescent COVID-19. V is TRBV18 and J is TRBJ1-3; D gene uncertain. Specimen: peripheral blood. The CDR3 nucleotides are TGTGCCAGCTCCCCTGACTCTCACTCTGGAAACACCATATATTTT. Protein product: CASSPDSHSGNTIYF.